This TCR beta chain was observed in a study of a mutant IDH1 vaccine in newly diagnosed glioma. Whole-study context: The earlier regimen, radiotherapy, temozolomide, or both, was most often both.

Germline V gene lookup returns CDR1 SNHLY and CDR2 FYNNEI. Trimming shortened V by 3 bases and J by 1 base, and 6 bases separated the two germline ends. This CDR3 is built from 13 residues. This clone was seen more than once but under ten times. Produced via immunoSEQ multiplex PCR; TCRdb's table is partial and in-frame only. The sample lists about 88,000 clones; around 79% were seen once. As for time point: baseline, week 1 (first vaccination visit). The treatment was: pre-vaccination baseline after standard-of-care therapy. The sample consisted of PBMCs, taken from a glioma patient treated with radiotherapy, temozolomide or both. The TCR sequence derives from a middle-aged man with glioma. Some clones in this sample may be carry-over from other donors' samples. J is TRBJ1-1 and V is TRBV2; no definite D call. The DNA of the CDR3 is TGTGCCAGCAGTGACGGTGGGAACACTGAAGCTTTCTTT. The encoded protein is CASSDGGNTEAFF.